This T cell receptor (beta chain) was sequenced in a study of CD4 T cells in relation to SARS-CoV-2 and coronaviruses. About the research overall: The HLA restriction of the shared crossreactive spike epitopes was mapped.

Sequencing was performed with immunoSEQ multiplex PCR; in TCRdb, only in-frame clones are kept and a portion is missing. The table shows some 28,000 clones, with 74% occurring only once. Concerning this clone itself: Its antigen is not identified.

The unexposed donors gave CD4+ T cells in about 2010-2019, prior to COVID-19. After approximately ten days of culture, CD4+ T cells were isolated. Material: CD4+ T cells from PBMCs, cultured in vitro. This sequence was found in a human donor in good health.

The CDR3 is CATLWTGHQPQHF. In DNA, the CDR3 is TGTGCCACCTTGTGGACAGGTCATCAGCCCCAGCATTTT. The chain combines TRBV24-1 with TRBJ1-5; 7 bases align to TRBD1. The V gene's germline CDR1 is KGHDR and CDR2 SFDVKD. V shed 9 bases and J 5 bases; nucleotides not matched to a gene: 6. This CDR3 is built from 13 residues.